This passage covers 25 T cell receptor beta chains from one sample sequenced in a study of cytomegalovirus exposure and HLA in healthy donors. This PCR relied on a set of 60 Vbeta primers and 13 Jbeta primers. Profiling relied on immunoSEQ multiplex PCR, and the TCRdb table lists in-frame clones only, not all of them. The sample records about 87,000 clones, 75% to 80% being singletons. The source material was PBMCs. Receptors were obtained from a woman aged 40 to 55 in good health and CMV-seronegative.

The sample holds one count of this clone. This chain connects TRBV27 to TRBJ1-2; 11 nucleotides agree with TRBD1. Germline V gene sequence: CDR1 MNHEY, CDR2 SMNVEV (reference sequence). The length of the CDR3 is 17 residues. V gave up 0 bases and J gave up 4 bases; unmatched junction bases: 7. CDR3 nucleotides: TGTGCCAGCAGTTTATCGGCACGGACAGGGGGCCTCTATGGCTACACCTTC. Translating gives CASSLSARTGGLYGYTF.

The chain employs TRBV6-5 and TRBJ1-3, with 9 bases identical to TRBD1. Germline V gives CDR1 MNHEY, CDR2 SVGAGI. This CDR3 has 16 amino acids. The trim removed 2 bases at V and 4 bases at J, leaving 6 bases unmatched. CDR3 DNA: TGTGCCAGCAGTTACCATGGGACAGGGCCAGGAAACACCATATATTTT. This encodes CASSYHGTGPGNTIYF.

The chain links TRBV30 to TRBJ1-6, with unresolved D. Trimming pared 1 base from V and 0 bases from J, leaving 7 bases between. Germline V lookup: CDR1 GTSNPN, CDR2 SVGIG (reference sequence). This CDR3 contains 15 residues. In nucleotides, the CDR3 is TGTGCCTGGAGTGGAGGGAGCTCCTATAATTCACCCCTCCACTTT. It yields the protein CAWSGGSSYNSPLHF.

The CDR3 DNA follows: TGTGCCTGGAGTGCAACCGGGACAGCAACCTCTGGGGCCAACGTCCTGACTTTC. It specifies CAWSATGTATSGANVLTF. The chain links TRBV30 to TRBJ2-6; TRBD1 matches 7 bases. The length of the CDR3 is 18 residues. Germline V CDR1 and CDR2: GTSNPN, SVGIG (reference sequence). V lost 1 base and J lost 0; bases outside the gene matches: 9.

The chain combines TRBV9 with TRBJ2-6, with 10 bases identical to TRBD2. This CDR3 contains 18 residues. Per germline, CDR1 SGDLS and CDR2 YYNGEE. J lost 2 bases, V lost 0 bases, and 5 bases had no gene match. DNA for the CDR3: TGTGCCAGCAGCGTAGGGTTAGCGGGGGGCGCTGGGGCCAACGTCCTGACTTTC. Translating it yields CASSVGLAGGAGANVLTF.

The rearrangement joins TRBV6-5 to TRBJ1-1; D remains unclear. V gave up 4 bases and J gave up 7 bases, with 13 bases separating them. From germline, CDR1 is MNHEY and CDR2 SVGAGI. CDR3 length equals 13 residues. In nucleotides, the CDR3 is TGTGCCAGCAGTTTCTCCTCGGGGTGTGAAGCTTTCTTT. Translated, it gives CASSFSSGCEAFF.

This clone has just a few counts. The chain joins TRBV5-6 to TRBJ1-6, with D uncertain. The CDR3 covers 14 residues. The germline CDR1 and CDR2 sequences are SGHDT and YYEEEE. V gave up 6 bases and J gave up 0 bases, with 7 bases separating them. Written as DNA, the CDR3 is TGTGCCAGCACGACGGGCTCCTATAATTCACCCCTCCACTTT. It translates to CASTTGSYNSPLHF.

This clone occurred once. This sequence joins TRBV5-1 and TRBJ1-5; TRBD1 agrees at 10 bases. V was clipped by 3 bases and J by 5 bases; unmatched bases: 14. CDR1 is SGHRS, CDR2 YFSETQ, per germline. The CDR3 totals 18 residues. The CDR3 nucleotides are TGCGCCAGCAGCTCACGACCCGGACAGGGGGGGGATCATCAGCCCCAGCATTTT. Translating gives CASSSRPGQGGDHQPQHF.

The rearrangement links TRBV7-7 to TRBJ2-3; tentatively, D is TRBD1 (5 bases). The ends were cut back, 5 bases at V and 8 bases at J, with 20 bases in the middle. This CDR3 spans 15 amino acids. Looked up from germline, CDR1 is SSHAT and CDR2 is FNYEAQ (reference sequence). The CDR3 loop reads CASSMTVENEATQYF. In DNA form, the CDR3 reads TGTGCCAGCAGCATGACAGTGGAAAACGAGGCTACGCAGTATTTT.

This clone has only a few counts. The chain has TRBV21-1 and TRBJ1-5; TRBD1 is the table's D call and was not checked against the DNA. TRBV21-1 has pseudogene status. There are 17 residues in the CDR3. This CDR3 reads CASSKDMSNNSNQPQHF. For the CDR3, the DNA is TGTGCCAGCAGCAAAGATATGTCGAACAATAGCAATCAGCCCCAGCATTTT.

The chain is built from TRBV7-2 and TRBJ1-3; 9 bases align to TRBD1. There are 14 residues in the CDR3. V was clipped by 9 bases and J by 4 bases; unmatched bases: 7. Germline CDR1 and CDR2: SGHTA and FQGNSA. CDR3: CASGDRDPGNTIYF. CDR3 nucleotides: TGTGCCAGTGGGGACAGGGACCCCGGAAACACCATATATTTT. The complete variable domain, with remaining parts taken from reference TRBV7-2 and TRBJ1-3, reads GAGVSQSPSNKVTEKGKDVELRCDPISGHTALYWYRQSLGQGLEFLIYFQGNSAPDKSGLPSDRFSAERTGGSVSTLTIQRTQQEDSAVYLCASGDRDPGNTIYFGEGSWLTVV.

This clone showed up just once. The chain combines TRBV11-1 with TRBJ2-3; 7 bases fit TRBD1. J gave up 3 bases and V 5 bases, and 5 bases lay outside the gene matches. The CDR3 length is 14 residues. Germline V gene lookup returns CDR1 SGHAT and CDR2 FQDESV (reference sequence). The CDR3 nucleotides read TGTGCCAGCAGCCGCCGGACAGGTACAGATACGCAGTATTTT. Translated, it gives CASSRRTGTDTQYF.

The chain employs TRBV19 and TRBJ1-2, with D maybe TRBD1 (5 bases). This CDR3 region has 15 residues. V was clipped by 3 bases and J by 4 bases, with 15 bases between them. CDR1 LNHDA and CDR2 SQIVND come from the germline V gene (reference sequence). CDR3 sequence: CASSISGFRGYGYTF. The DNA of the CDR3 is TGTGCCAGTAGTATCTCAGGGTTTAGGGGCTATGGCTACACCTTC.

The rearrangement joins TRBV5-4 to TRBJ1-2; 7 nucleotides align to TRBD1. This CDR3 is 14 amino acids long. Germline V gives CDR1 SGHNT, CDR2 YYREEE (reference sequence). Germline trimming cut 4 bases from V and 4 bases from J; bases unmatched to any gene: 7. The CDR3 reads CASSPTGSGYGYTF. The CDR3 bases are TGTGCCAGCAGCCCGACAGGGAGTGGCTATGGCTACACCTTC.

The rearrangement uses TRBV19 and TRBJ1-3; D may be TRBD1 (6 bases). The CDR3 runs 17 residues. Trimming removed 4 bases at V and 0 bases at J, with 16 bases between. Germline V gives CDR1 LNHDA, CDR2 SQIVND (reference sequence). CDR3 residues: CASSTPRTDSSGNTIYF. In DNA, the CDR3 is TGTGCCAGTAGTACCCCCCGAACGGACAGCTCTGGAAACACCATATATTTT.

This clone has more than one count but fewer than ten. The chain combines TRBV20-1 with TRBJ1-2; TRBD1 matches 7 bases. The CDR3 contains 10 residues. Germline V CDR1 and CDR2: DFQATT, SNEGSKA (reference sequence). This chain's CDR3 is CSLQGHGYTF. CDR3 sequence (DNA): TGCAGCCTACAGGGGCATGGCTACACCTTC.

This chain connects TRBV5-1 to TRBJ2-3; 7 bases are a match to TRBD1. J lost 2 bases, V lost 4 bases, and 16 bases had no gene match. Per germline, CDR1 SGHRS and CDR2 YFSETQ. There are 18 residues in the CDR3. CDR3 loop: CASSGRPGQSSITDTQYF. CDR3 coding DNA: TGCGCCAGCAGCGGCCGCCCGGGACAGAGCTCCATCACAGATACGCAGTATTTT.

The sample holds one count of this clone. V gene TRBV6-6 combines with J gene TRBJ2-6; no reliable D call. Germline CDR1 is MNHNY and CDR2 is SVGAGI (reference sequence). V was shortened by 7 bases and J by 0 bases, with 4 bases between the two germline ends. There are 13 residues in the CDR3. CDR3 in DNA: TGTGCCAGCACTTCCTCTGGGGCCAACGTCCTGACTTTC. It is translated as CASTSSGANVLTF.

Only a few counts were recorded for this clone. The V and J genes are TRBV6-5 and TRBJ1-3; no definite D call. Per the germline V gene, CDR1 is MNHEY and CDR2 is SVGAGI. This CDR3 spans 13 amino acids. V was clipped by 6 bases and J by 0 bases, with 6 bases between them. Here the CDR3 reads CASSRASGNTIYF. CDR3 DNA sequence: TGTGCCAGCAGCCGCGCCTCTGGAAACACCATATATTTT.

This clone has only one observation. The genes are TRBV5-4 and TRBJ2-1; a possible D gene is TRBD2 (5 bases). The CDR3 covers 12 residues. Trimming removed 4 bases at V and 6 bases at J, with 8 bases between. Looked up from germline, CDR1 is SGHNT and CDR2 is YYREEE (reference sequence). DNA for the CDR3: TGTGCCAGCAGCACTAGAAGCAATGAGCAGTTCTTC. This translates into CASSTRSNEQFF.

The chain uses TRBV15 and TRBJ2-7; D may be TRBD1 (6 bases). Germline V gene data show CDR1 as LNHNV and CDR2 as YYDKDF (reference sequence). V lost 0 bases and J lost 4, with 16 bases in between. The CDR3 loop spans 16 amino acids. The CDR3 DNA is TGTGCCACCAGCAGAGATTGGACAGTACGACCTTACGAGCAGTACTTC. It encodes CATSRDWTVRPYEQYF.

V usage is TRBV5-4 and J usage is TRBJ1-5, with D tentatively TRBD1 (6 bases). The CDR3 length is 13 residues. Germline loops: CDR1 SGHNT, CDR2 YYREEE (reference sequence). With 0 bases removed from V and 7 bases from J, the gap between germline ends came to 8 bases. As DNA, the CDR3 is TGTGCCAGCAGCTTGGACAGGGACCAGCCCCAGCATTTT. It codes for CASSLDRDQPQHF.

The chain carries TRBV5-1 and TRBJ2-3, with 9 bases lining up with TRBD1. CDR1 SGHRS and CDR2 YFSETQ come from the germline V gene. The CDR3 totals 16 residues. V lost 0 bases and J lost 0; bases outside the gene matches: 2. The CDR3 protein is CASSLGDRASTDTQYF. The CDR3 DNA is TGCGCCAGCAGCTTGGGGGACAGGGCTAGCACAGATACGCAGTATTTT.

The V and J genes are TRBV7-8 and TRBJ1-2; D ambiguous. The CDR3 is made up of 14 amino acids. V lost 1 base, J lost 5 bases, and 11 bases lay in between. Germline lookup yields CDR1 SGHVS and CDR2 FQNEAQ. The CDR3 loop is CASSLGGREYGYTF. DNA of the CDR3: TGTGCCAGCAGCTTAGGAGGACGGGAGTATGGCTACACCTTC.

The chain links TRBV7-2 to TRBJ2-1, with 9 bases identical to TRBD2. There are 15 residues in the CDR3. Per the germline V gene, CDR1 is SGHTA and CDR2 is FQGNSA. Trimming cost V 7 bases and J 10 bases; bases outside gene matches: 14. The CDR3 DNA sequence: TGTGCCAGCAAGAACGGCGGGGGGGCGGTGGGGGAGCAGTTCTTC. Protein sequence: CASKNGGGAVGEQFF.